This T cell receptor beta chain was sequenced during a study of OX40 agonist ivuxolimab in advanced cancers. Regarding the complete study: Ivuxolimab was a fully human IgG2 agonistic monoclonal antibody targeting the costimulatory receptor OX40 (CD134). Intravenous ivuxolimab was administered to patients every 2 weeks at six dose levels: 0.01, 0.1, 0.3, 1.5, 3 and 10 mg/kg. Of the approximately 53 patients in dose escalation, some 20 had hepatocellular carcinoma, approximately 15 had melanoma, 9 had renal cell carcinoma and 9 had head and neck cancer. A male proportion of 82.7% and a mean age of around 60 years, ranging from roughly 23 to 80, were recorded for the dose-escalation cohort. Prior anti-PD-1, anti-PD-L1 or anti-CTLA-4 therapy was permitted, and checkpoint inhibitors had been received by under 50% of dose-escalation patients. Partial responses occurred in three dose-escalation patients, of whom one had hepatocellular carcinoma and two had cutaneous melanoma. The purpose of peripheral TCRbeta sequencing was to test whether ivuxolimab changed TCR sequence diversity and led to clonal T-cell expansion. The paper covers the monotherapy dose-escalation part of the phase I ivuxolimab trial, which included N ≈ 50 patients. The paper as a whole reports these results and caveats: In the 0.1-3.0 mg/kg groups, partial responders had among the lowest normalized peripheral clonal expansion, particularly in CD8+ T cells. Low levels of normalized T-cell clonal expansion were also shown by some nonresponding patients. At doses of 0.1 to 3.0 mg/kg, clonal expansion of both CD4+ and CD8+ blood T cells was observed from baseline to week 6. The antigen specificity of the peripheral T cells that underwent clonal expansion was not determined. After ivuxolimab, CD8+ T cells had more expanded clones than CD4+ T cells on average.

To sequence the TCRbeta CDR3 region, genomic DNA was isolated from the sorted cells. TCRbeta CDR3 regions were sequenced using the immunoSEQ Assay. Entries here come from immuneACCESS through TCRdb and include only in-frame sequences with V and J called. Some clones fail to appear in such tables; in the studies checked, an unresolved V gene covers under half of the shortfall, and the cause of the remainder is unknown. The sample contains tens of thousands of clones, over 75% of them found a single time. More than 15% of the sample rests with the top ten. The V end gives up 3 bases and the J end 2 bases, leaving 1 base in the junction not matched to a gene. CDR1 MNHEY and CDR2 SMNVEV are derived from the germline V gene (reference sequence). The cysteine opens and the phenylalanine closes a CDR3 of 14 amino acids. The CDR3 DNA has 42 bases and is translated from base 1. The trial excluded patients who had a history of autoimmune disease or who were on systemic immunosuppression. In every dose cohort, peripheral blood was drawn for TCR sequencing at baseline, cycle 4 day 1, and cycle 7 day 1. Samples were obtained from an open-label, multicenter, first-in-human phase I dose-escalation trial of ivuxolimab. Adults with locally advanced or metastatic melanoma, renal cell, hepatocellular, or head and neck squamous cell carcinoma were enrolled in the trial. Before TCR sequencing, CD4+ and CD8+ T cells were separately sorted from peripheral blood.

Worth noting for this clone: Its antigen specificity is not known. Base qualities are not at hand, and no much larger clone is one base apart.

The chain joins TRBV27 to TRBJ2-1, with 7 middle bases fitting TRBD2. The clonotype originates from an adult with an advanced solid tumor such as melanoma, head and neck, liver or kidney cancer. This specimen was CD4+ or CD8+ T cells sorted from blood, taken in a trial of the OX40 agonist ivuxolimab. Here the CDR3 is given as CASSFGTTYNEQFF. The base sequence is TGTGCCAGCAGTTTTGGGACTACCTACAATGAGCAGTTCTTC.